This T cell receptor beta chain was recovered during a study of CD8 T cells in ankylosing spondylitis. MiXCR, run by TCRdb on the 5' RACE reads, gives a single entry per CDR3 protein. This table holds about 90,000 distinct CDR3 sequences, 27% found once. Per germline, CDR1 SGHTA and CDR2 FQGTGA. V lost 4 bases and J 8 bases, leaving 12 bases between the germline ends. This CDR3 has 13 amino acids. The sample taken for sequencing was blood, either unsorted or a sorted T cell fraction (not recorded which). The chain recombines TRBV7-3 with TRBJ1-5; unclear D gene. The sequence was obtained from a male donor with ankylosing spondylitis or in good health (not recorded which). CDR3 DNA sequence: TGTGCCAGCAGCTCCACTCCCGGGAAGCCCCAGCATTTT. Translation: CASSSTPGKPQHF. Full variable domain (rest looked up from reference TRBV7-3 and TRBJ1-5): GAGVSQTPSNKVTEKGKYVELRCDPISGHTALYWYRQSLGQGPEFLIYFQGTGAADDSGLPNDRFFAVRPEGSVSTLKIQRTERGDSAVYLCASSSTPGKPQHFGDGTRLSIL.